The rows below give T cell receptor beta chains drawn from one sample of a study of cytomegalovirus exposure and HLA in healthy donors. Method: immunoSEQ multiplex PCR; TCRdb's copy keeps in-frame clones and lacks some. The table lists some 150,000 clones, about 72% of them singletons. Sequencing was done on a sample of PBMCs. These receptors were taken from a man under 40 in good health and CMV-seropositive. Each CDR3 is given with its conserved first and last residue. The order of the fields is clone size, V gene, J gene, D gene, CDR3 DNA, CDR3 protein. A D gene is named only where the DNA matches it firmly. Part of the rows lack a size; the others show once, few, many or a class for expanded clones.

clone_size: -
v_call: TRBV4-1
j_call: TRBJ2-7
d_call: TRBD1
cdr3_nt: TGCGCCAGCAGCCAAGAGATACAGGGGAGTGGCGAGCAGTACTTC
cdr3_aa: CASSQEIQGSGEQYF

clone_size: -
v_call: TRBV5-6
j_call: TRBJ2-7
d_call: TRBD1
cdr3_nt: TGTGCCAGCACCCTGTGGGCCACAGGGGGGTACGAGCAGTACTTC
cdr3_aa: CASTLWATGGYEQYF

clone_size: -
v_call: TRBV7-9
j_call: TRBJ2-3
d_call: -
cdr3_nt: TGTGCCAGCAGCCCCGGCAAGGCAGGGAGGACAGATACGCAGTATTTT
cdr3_aa: CASSPGKAGRTDTQYF

clone_size: -
v_call: TRBV7-7
j_call: TRBJ2-5
d_call: -
cdr3_nt: TGTGCCAGCAGCAGGGGTTGGGCCCTTGAGACCCAGTACTTC
cdr3_aa: CASSRGWALETQYF

clone_size: -
v_call: TRBV13
j_call: TRBJ2-7
d_call: TRBD1
cdr3_nt: TGTGCCAGCAGCCCGCCCGACAGGGTTCACGAGCAGTACTTC
cdr3_aa: CASSPPDRVHEQYF

clone_size: -
v_call: TRBV10-2
j_call: TRBJ1-2
d_call: TRBD1
cdr3_nt: TGCGCCAGCAGTAGGGGGCTTACAGGGAACTATGGCTACACCTTC
cdr3_aa: CASSRGLTGNYGYTF

clone_size: -
v_call: TRBV4-3
j_call: TRBJ2-1
d_call: -
cdr3_nt: TGCGCCAGCAGCCAAGAAATAGCGGACAATGAGCAGTTCTTC
cdr3_aa: CASSQEIADNEQFF

clone_size: -
v_call: TRBV5-1
j_call: TRBJ2-7
d_call: TRBD1
cdr3_nt: TGCGCCAGCAGCACAGGGGATGCCATGGCCGAGCAGTACTTC
cdr3_aa: CASSTGDAMAEQYF

clone_size: -
v_call: TRBV27
j_call: TRBJ2-1
d_call: TRBD1
cdr3_nt: TGTGCCAGCAGTTTATTCGGCACCGGGACAGGGGGGCTGGATGAGCAGTTCTTC
cdr3_aa: CASSLFGTGTGGLDEQFF

clone_size: -
v_call: TRBV18
j_call: TRBJ2-2
d_call: -
cdr3_nt: TGTGCCAGCTCACCCCGTTCGGAGGCCACCGGGGAGCTGTTTTTT
cdr3_aa: CASSPRSEATGELFF

clone_size: -
v_call: TRBV11-2
j_call: TRBJ1-1
d_call: -
cdr3_nt: TGTGCCAGCAGCCCAGGCTACACTGAAGCTTTCTTT
cdr3_aa: CASSPGYTEAFF

clone_size: -
v_call: TRBV10-3
j_call: TRBJ2-3
d_call: TRBD1
cdr3_nt: TGTGCCATCACCGGGACAGGGCGGGATACGCAGTATTTT
cdr3_aa: CAITGTGRDTQYF

clone_size: -
v_call: TRBV28
j_call: TRBJ2-7
d_call: -
cdr3_nt: TGTGCCAGCAGTTTAAGCGGGTACGAGCAGTACTTC
cdr3_aa: CASSLSGYEQYF

clone_size: -
v_call: TRBV7-2
j_call: TRBJ2-7
d_call: TRBD2
cdr3_nt: TGTGCCAGCAGCTTCACTAGCGGGGGAACATACGAGCAGTACTTC
cdr3_aa: CASSFTSGGTYEQYF

clone_size: -
v_call: TRBV15
j_call: TRBJ1-4
d_call: -
cdr3_nt: TGTGCCACCAGCAGAGATCCCAGATCTAATGAAAAACTGTTTTTT
cdr3_aa: CATSRDPRSNEKLFF

clone_size: -
v_call: TRBV6-5
j_call: TRBJ2-7
d_call: -
cdr3_nt: TGTGCCAGCAGACAGGTCAATTCCTACGAGCAGTACTTC
cdr3_aa: CASRQVNSYEQYF

clone_size: few
v_call: TRBV5-3
j_call: TRBJ1-5
d_call: -
cdr3_nt: TGTGCCAGAAGCTTGGGAAGAGTCAATCAGCCCCAGCATTTT
cdr3_aa: CARSLGRVNQPQHF

clone_size: once
v_call: TRBV6-1
j_call: TRBJ2-2
d_call: TRBD2
cdr3_nt: TGTGCCAGCAGTGAACGGAGCGGGGGGGCTGTCGGGGAGCTGTTTTTT
cdr3_aa: CASSERSGGAVGELFF

clone_size: -
v_call: TRBV7-2
j_call: TRBJ2-5
d_call: -
cdr3_nt: TGTGCCAGCAGCTTAGCCACACAGGAAGAGACCCAGTACTTC
cdr3_aa: CASSLATQEETQYF

clone_size: -
v_call: TRBV5-1
j_call: TRBJ2-7
d_call: TRBD2
cdr3_nt: TGCGCCAGCAGCTCGTTGGGGGAGGGCGAGCAGTACTTC
cdr3_aa: CASSSLGEGEQYF

clone_size: -
v_call: TRBV27
j_call: TRBJ1-2
d_call: -
cdr3_nt: TGTGCCAGCAGTTTGAGGGGGTCCCTCTATGGCTACACCTTC
cdr3_aa: CASSLRGSLYGYTF

clone_size: -
v_call: TRBV7-2
j_call: TRBJ2-3
d_call: TRBD2
cdr3_nt: TGTGCCAGCAGCCAGACTAGCGGGGGGACAGATACGCAGTATTTT
cdr3_aa: CASSQTSGGTDTQYF

clone_size: -
v_call: TRBV19
j_call: TRBJ1-1
d_call: -
cdr3_nt: TGTGCCAGTAGTATTATGGTAGGAGATTCCGCTTTCTTT
cdr3_aa: CASSIMVGDSAFF

clone_size: -
v_call: TRBV2
j_call: TRBJ2-7
d_call: -
cdr3_nt: TGTGCCAGCAGGTCCGGGGGTAGCTCCTACGAGCAGTACTTC
cdr3_aa: CASRSGGSSYEQYF

clone_size: -
v_call: TRBV15
j_call: TRBJ2-7
d_call: -
cdr3_nt: TGTGCCACCAGCAGAGATCAAGTGGGGAGCTCCTACGAGCAGTACTTC
cdr3_aa: CATSRDQVGSSYEQYF

clone_size: few
v_call: TRBV2
j_call: TRBJ2-7
d_call: TRBD1
cdr3_nt: TGTGCCAGCAGTGAGGGAAGGACAGGAGTTTACGAGCAGTACTTC
cdr3_aa: CASSEGRTGVYEQYF

clone_size: -
v_call: TRBV7-9
j_call: TRBJ2-7
d_call: TRBD1
cdr3_nt: TGTGCCAGCAGCCCGGGACAGGGGGCGGGCGAGCAGTACTTC
cdr3_aa: CASSPGQGAGEQYF

clone_size: few
v_call: TRBV5-6
j_call: TRBJ1-1
d_call: TRBD1
cdr3_nt: TGTGCCAGCAGGCTCCAGGGGGGGAACACTGAAGCTTTCTTT
cdr3_aa: CASRLQGGNTEAFF

clone_size: -
v_call: TRBV5-1
j_call: TRBJ2-2
d_call: TRBD2
cdr3_nt: TGCGCCAGCAGCTCGGCGGGGGAAGACGGGGAGCTGTTTTTT
cdr3_aa: CASSSAGEDGELFF

clone_size: -
v_call: TRBV27
j_call: TRBJ1-6
d_call: -
cdr3_nt: TGTGCCAGCAGTTTAGCGATCGGAGTCCGTTCACCCCTCCACTTT
cdr3_aa: CASSLAIGVRSPLHF

clone_size: few
v_call: TRBV28
j_call: TRBJ1-1
d_call: -
cdr3_nt: TGTGCCAGCAGTTTTATGTGGCGCAGGGATAACACTGAAGCTTTCTTT
cdr3_aa: CASSFMWRRDNTEAFF

clone_size: -
v_call: TRBV6-5
j_call: TRBJ2-5
d_call: -
cdr3_nt: TGTGCCAGTTATGGGGGCGGCCAAGAGACCCAGTACTTC
cdr3_aa: CASYGGGQETQYF